The clone carrying this TCR beta chain was observed a few times. What it recognizes is unknown. Constant-segment primers and 5'RACE yielded cDNA libraries for TCR alpha and TCR beta, each carrying sample barcodes and UMIs. TCRdb reprocessed the 5' RACE reads with MiXCR, giving one entry per CDR3 protein. The table lists about 430,000 distinct CDR3 sequences, roughly 26% of them singletons. This sample was included in a study of T-cell memory formation after mild COVID-19. Broader study findings: A second wave of clones peaked on day 37, and their SARS-CoV-2 specificity went unconfirmed.

Trimming took off 0 bases at V and 3 bases at J, with 16 bases between the two ends. Looked up from germline, CDR1 is SGDLS and CDR2 is YYNGEE. This CDR3 contains 16 residues. The TCR sequence derives from an adult woman who had mild COVID-19 (a few samples of this study predate the infection). Cell type and time point are not known. Sequenced material: PBMCs or a T cell subset sorted from them (not recorded which). This chain uses TRBV9 with TRBJ2-7; a possible D gene is TRBD2 (5 bases). The CDR3 bases are TGTGCCAGCAGCGTAGATCGTCGGGGATTGGACTACGAGCAGTACTTC. It yields the protein CASSVDRRGLDYEQYF.